What follows are 12 T cell receptor beta chains derived from one specimen sequenced in a study of T cells after yellow fever vaccination. One entry per CDR3 protein, called by TCRdb with MiXCR from the 5' RACE reads. The sample lists hundreds of thousands of distinct CDR3 sequences; about 8.3% were seen once. The sequencing used PBMCs, collected approximately 40 days after the first yellow fever vaccination. Every receptor here comes from a man aged 18 to 30 who received the YFV17D yellow fever vaccine.

The CDR3 region is CASSVAGTGVTGELFF. The CDR3 coding sequence is TGCGCCAGCAGCGTTGCCGGGACAGGGGTCACCGGGGAGCTGTTTTTT. This chain uses TRBV5-1 with TRBJ2-2; 10 nucleotides line up with TRBD1. The V gene end was trimmed by 4 bases and the J gene end by 4 bases; junction bases not matched to a gene: 7. Germline assignment: CDR1 SGHRS and CDR2 YFSETQ. The CDR3 covers 16 residues. The whole variable domain, filled in from reference TRBV5-1 and TRBJ2-2, reads KAGVTQTPRYLIKTRGQQVTLSCSPISGHRSVSWYQQTPGQGLQFLFEYFSETQRNKGNFPGRFSGRQFSNSRSEMNVSTLELGDSALYLCASSVAGTGVTGELFFGEGSRLTVL.

This clonotype was detected only a few times. The chain carries TRBV10-3 and TRBJ2-5, with D maybe TRBD1 (6 bases). The germline V gene encodes CDR1 ENHRY and CDR2 SYGVKD. Trimming pared 10 bases from V and 2 bases from J, leaving 11 bases between. The CDR3 totals 12 residues. The DNA for the CDR3 is TGTGCCAACGGAGACAGGCAAGAGACCCAGTACTTC. This translates into CANGDRQETQYF.

The genes are TRBV12-3 or TRBV12-4 and TRBJ1-3; TRBD1 is a possible D gene (5 bases). The CDR3 loop spans 15 amino acids. V was trimmed by 3 bases and J by 2 bases, leaving 11 bases between them. The CDR3 sequence is CASSFEAGPGNTIYF. The CDR3 DNA follows: TGTGCCAGCAGTTTTGAGGCAGGGCCTGGAAACACCATATATTTT.

The chain recombines TRBV6-1 with TRBJ2-3; D unresolved. Per germline, CDR1 MNHNS and CDR2 SASEGT. Trimming took off 6 bases at V and 0 bases at J, with 13 bases between the two ends. The CDR3 consists of 15 residues. The CDR3 nucleotides read TGTGCCAGCAGCCACAGTTTGGCGAGCACAGATACGCAGTATTTT. Its translation: CASSHSLASTDTQYF.

This clonotype has just a few counts. The gene calls are TRBV20-1 and TRBJ1-2, with TRBD1 matching over 11 bases. Trimming removed 6 bases from V and 2 bases from J; junction bases left unmatched: 5. CDR1 is DFQATT and CDR2 is SNEGSKA in the germline V gene (reference sequence). This CDR3 comprises 14 residues. The CDR3, as DNA: TGCAGTGCCGGGACAGGGGGAGGGAACTATGGCTACACCTTC. This codes for CSAGTGGGNYGYTF.

With respect to this clonotype: Being one base from a much bigger clone, this may be a read error. This likely comes from a read error, as the CDR3 has no conserved phenylalanine or tryptophan at its end. This chain joins TRBV24-1 and TRBJ2-5; 7 nucleotides align to TRBD2. This CDR3 has 14 amino acids. V gave up 0 bases and J gave up 5 bases; unmatched junction bases: 2. CDR1 is KGHDR, CDR2 SFDVKD, per germline. DNA for the CDR3: TGTGCCACCAGTGATTTGCAAGCGGGGGAGACCCAGTACATC. Translation: CATSDLQAGETQYI.

This rearrangement joins TRBV27 to TRBJ2-3, with TRBD2 matching over 8 bases. In germline, CDR1 is MNHEY, CDR2 SMNVEV (reference sequence). J was trimmed by 6 bases and V by 10 bases; bases with no gene match: 9. The CDR3 is 13 residues long. The chain's CDR3 is CAIAGGRSDTQYF. The DNA for the CDR3 is TGTGCCATCGCGGGGGGCCGGAGCGATACGCAGTATTTT.

The rearrangement links TRBV5-6 to TRBJ2-3, with no clear D. The germline V gene has CDR1 SGHDT and CDR2 YYEEEE. Trimming took 1 base from V and 1 from J, leaving 10 bases between them. The CDR3 runs to 15 residues. In DNA form, the CDR3 reads TGTGCCAGCAGCTTGCTAGGAACCCGCACAGATACGCAGTATTTT. Its protein is CASSLLGTRTDTQYF. The variable domain in full, completed from reference TRBV5-6 and TRBJ2-3, reads DAGVTQSPTHLIKTRGQQVTLRCSPKSGHDTVSWYQQALGQGPQFIFQYYEEEERQRGNFPDRFSGHQFPNYSSELNVNALLLGDSALYLCASSLLGTRTDTQYFGPGTRLTVL.

The chain combines TRBV28 with TRBJ2-1; D is unclear. The V end lost 3 bases, the J end lost 4 bases, and 16 bases lay between the germline ends. Per germline, CDR1 MDHEN and CDR2 SYDVKM. CDR3 length: 16 amino acids. In nucleotides, the CDR3 is TGTGCCAGCAGTTTTGACGCGACACACCTTTACAATGAGCAGTTCTTC. It is translated as CASSFDATHLYNEQFF.

This clonotype was seen many times. This chain uses TRBV7-2 with TRBJ2-1; 11 bases map to TRBD2. The trim removed 5 bases at V and 5 bases at J, leaving 8 bases unmatched. The CDR3 has 16 amino acids. The V gene's germline CDR1 is SGHTA and CDR2 FQGNSA. The CDR3 protein is CASSPLAGGLNNEQFF. The CDR3 nucleotides are TGTGCCAGCAGCCCCCTAGCGGGGGGCCTCAACAATGAGCAGTTCTTC.

V and J are TRBV29-1 and TRBJ2-1; 7 bases line up with TRBD2. The germline V gene has CDR1 SQVTM and CDR2 ANQGSEA. Unmatched junction bases numbered 9, after V lost 1 base and J lost 6 bases. This CDR3 region has 15 residues. The CDR3 reads CSVEVPGGGRNEQFF. In DNA, the CDR3 is TGCAGCGTTGAAGTTCCGGGGGGAGGCCGCAATGAGCAGTTCTTC.

This clonotype was counted between two and nine times. V and J are TRBV24-1 and TRBJ2-6; D unresolved. This CDR3 comprises 15 residues. The V gene lost 3 bases and the J gene lost 3 bases, with 8 bases spanning the gap. Per the germline V gene, CDR1 is KGHDR and CDR2 is SFDVKD. CDR3 nucleotide sequence: TGTGCCACCAGTGATGGCAGGAATGGGGCCAACGTCCTGACTTTC. This translates into CATSDGRNGANVLTF.